This TCR beta chain was profiled in a study of breast tumors, draining lymph nodes, adjacent tissues. J gave up 6 bases and V 3 bases, and 4 bases lay outside the gene matches. Looked up from germline, CDR1 is PRHDT and CDR2 is FYEKMQ (reference sequence). The CDR3 runs to 13 residues. In its sample, this clonotype was seen many times. TCRdb independently ran MiXCR on the multiplex PCR reads; one entry per CDR3 protein. The table records about 31,000 distinct CDR3 sequences, less than 65% of them present only once. The J gene is TRBJ2-5, the V gene TRBV13, with TRBD2 identical over 7 bases. The specimen was breast tumor tissue. The TCR originated in a female donor with breast cancer. Some clones in this sample may be carry-over from other donors' samples. The CDR3 reads CASSFWGGKTQYF. The CDR3 DNA sequence: TGTGCCAGCAGCTTCTGGGGGGGGAAGACCCAGTACTTC. Looking up the rest from reference TRBV13 and TRBJ2-5 gives the full variable domain: AAGVIQSPRHLIKEKRETATLKCYPIPRHDTVYWYQQGPGQDPQFLISFYEKMQSDKGSIPDRFSAQQFSDYHSELNMSSLELGDSALYFCASSFWGGKTQYFGPGTRLLVL.